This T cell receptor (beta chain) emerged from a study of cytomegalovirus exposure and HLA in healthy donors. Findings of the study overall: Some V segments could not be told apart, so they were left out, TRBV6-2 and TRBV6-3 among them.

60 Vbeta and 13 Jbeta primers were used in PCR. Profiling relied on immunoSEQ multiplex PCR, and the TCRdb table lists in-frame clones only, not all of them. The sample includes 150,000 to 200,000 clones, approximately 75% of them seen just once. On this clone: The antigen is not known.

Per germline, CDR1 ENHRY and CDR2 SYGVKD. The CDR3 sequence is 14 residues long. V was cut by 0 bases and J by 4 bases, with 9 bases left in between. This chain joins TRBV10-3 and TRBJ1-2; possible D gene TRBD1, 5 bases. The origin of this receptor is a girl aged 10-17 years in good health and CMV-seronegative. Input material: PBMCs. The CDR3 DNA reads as TGTGCCATCAGTGAGTCGGCGGGGGTCTATGGCTACACCTTC. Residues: CAISESAGVYGYTF.